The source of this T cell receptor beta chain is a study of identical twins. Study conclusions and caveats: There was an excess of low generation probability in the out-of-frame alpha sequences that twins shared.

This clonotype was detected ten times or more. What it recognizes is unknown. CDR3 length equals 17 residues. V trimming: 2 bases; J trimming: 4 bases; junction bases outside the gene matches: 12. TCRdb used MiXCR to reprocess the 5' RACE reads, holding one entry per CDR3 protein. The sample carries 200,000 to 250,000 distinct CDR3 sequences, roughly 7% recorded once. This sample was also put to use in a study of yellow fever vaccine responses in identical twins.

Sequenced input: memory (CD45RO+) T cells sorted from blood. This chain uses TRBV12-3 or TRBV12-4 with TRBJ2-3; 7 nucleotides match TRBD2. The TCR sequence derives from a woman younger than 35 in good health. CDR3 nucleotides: TGTGCCAGCAGTTTAAAGGCTGTTGGGAGGGCCGCAGATACGCAGTATTTT. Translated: CASSLKAVGRAADTQYF.